The rows below give T cell receptor beta chains drawn from one sample of a study of T cells after yellow fever vaccination. A single record per CDR3 protein comes from TCRdb applying MiXCR to the 5' RACE reads. The sample holds hundreds of thousands of distinct CDR3 sequences, roughly 14% seen once. This sample comprised PBMCs, obtained on the day of the yellow fever booster vaccination. The receptors were gathered from a man aged 30 to 45 who received the YFV17D yellow fever vaccine. The CDR3 runs from the conserved cysteine through the conserved F or W. D genes are given only for firm matches. For some rows the clone size is stated as once, few or many, or as a class when expanded; others skip it.

j_call	d_call	clone_size	v_call	cdr3_nt	cdr3_aa
TRBJ2-1	TRBD2	few	TRBV28	TGTGCCAGCAGTTTCTTCACTAGCGGCTACAATGAGCAGTTCTTC	CASSFFTSGYNEQFF
TRBJ1-1	NA	few	TRBV19	TGTGCCAGTAGTATAGATCTCGGGAACACTGAAGCTTTCTTT	CASSIDLGNTEAFF
TRBJ2-3	TRBD2	NA	TRBV20-1	TGCAGTGCTAGAAGGCCGGGACTAGCGGGAGATACGCAGTATTTT	CSARRPGLAGDTQYF
TRBJ1-6	NA	NA	TRBV12-3/TRBV12-4	TGTGCCAGCATTGGGGGATTCTATAATTCACCCCTCCACTTT	CASIGGFYNSPLHF
TRBJ2-2	NA	NA	TRBV19	TGTGCCACCAGCGGCCTCGGTTCCGCCGGGGAGCTGTTTTTT	CATSGLGSAGELFF
TRBJ1-2	TRBD1	NA	TRBV27	TGTGCCAGCAGTTTATCGAGTGTTTCCCGGGACAGGGGACCTCTGGGTAGCTATGGCTACACCTTC	CASSLSSVSRDRGPLGSYGYTF
TRBJ2-5	NA	few	TRBV6-2/TRBV6-3	TGTGCCAGCAGTTACCCGGACCCGGCAAGGACCCAGTACTTC	CASSYPDPARTQYF
TRBJ2-2	NA	NA	TRBV10-2	TGCGCCAGCAGCTGGAGTTCCGGCCCGTCGAACACCGGGGAGCTGTTTTTT	CASSWSSGPSNTGELFF
TRBJ2-1	TRBD2	few	TRBV6-1	TGTGCCAACCACTTAGCGGGAGGCCACTACAATGAGCAGTTCTTC	CANHLAGGHYNEQFF
TRBJ2-1	TRBD1	few	TRBV7-8	TGTGCCAGCAGCCACCGGGACAGGGGGCCTCTAAGGGGGTACAATGAGCAGTTCTTC	CASSHRDRGPLRGYNEQFF
TRBJ1-6	NA	few	TRBV30	TGTGCCTGGAGGACCGGGACCGCTAATTCACCCCTCCACTTT	CAWRTGTANSPLHF
TRBJ2-2	NA	few	TRBV5-4	TGTGCCAGCAGCTCCCACGGGGGAAACACCGGGGAGCTGTTTTTT	CASSSHGGNTGELFF
TRBJ2-7	TRBD2	NA	TRBV7-2	TGTGCCAGCAGCATCCAAGGGCCTGGGGGGGTGGACGAGCAGTACTTC	CASSIQGPGGVDEQYF
TRBJ1-5	NA	NA	TRBV7-8	TGTGCCAGCAAGCGGGGGGCTTTTAGCGATCAGCCCCAGCATTTT	CASKRGAFSDQPQHF
TRBJ2-7	NA	NA	TRBV9	TGTGCCAGCAGCGGGACAGGAGGGGTAGAGCAGTACTTC	CASSGTGGVEQYF